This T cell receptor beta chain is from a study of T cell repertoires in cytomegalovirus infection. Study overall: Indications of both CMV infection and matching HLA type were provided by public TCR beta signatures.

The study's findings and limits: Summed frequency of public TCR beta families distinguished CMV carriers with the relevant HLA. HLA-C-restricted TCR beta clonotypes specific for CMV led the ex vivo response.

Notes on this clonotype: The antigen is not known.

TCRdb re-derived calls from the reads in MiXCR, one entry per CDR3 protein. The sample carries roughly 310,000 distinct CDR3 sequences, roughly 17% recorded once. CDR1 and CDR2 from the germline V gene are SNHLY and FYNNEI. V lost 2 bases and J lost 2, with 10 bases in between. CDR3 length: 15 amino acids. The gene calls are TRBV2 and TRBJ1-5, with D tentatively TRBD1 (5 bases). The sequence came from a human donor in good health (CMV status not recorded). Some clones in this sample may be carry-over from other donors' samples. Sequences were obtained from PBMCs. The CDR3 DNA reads TGTGCCAGCAGTGAACCGGGGGATCGCAATCAGCCCCAGCATTTT. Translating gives CASSEPGDRNQPQHF.